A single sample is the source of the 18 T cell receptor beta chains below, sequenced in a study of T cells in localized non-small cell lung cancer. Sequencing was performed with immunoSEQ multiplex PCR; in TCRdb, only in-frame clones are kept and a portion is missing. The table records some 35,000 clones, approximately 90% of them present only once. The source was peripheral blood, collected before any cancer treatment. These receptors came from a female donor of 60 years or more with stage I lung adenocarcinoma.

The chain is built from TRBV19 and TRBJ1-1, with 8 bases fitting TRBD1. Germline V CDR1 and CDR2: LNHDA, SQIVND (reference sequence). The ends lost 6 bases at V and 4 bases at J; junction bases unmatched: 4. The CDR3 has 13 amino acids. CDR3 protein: CASRDREFTEAFF. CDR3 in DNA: TGTGCCAGTAGGGACAGGGAATTCACTGAAGCTTTCTTT. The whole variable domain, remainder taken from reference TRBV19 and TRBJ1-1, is DGGITQSPKYLFRKEGQNVTLSCEQNLNHDAMYWYRQDPGQGLRLIYYSQIVNDFQKGDIAEGYSVSREKKESFPLTVTSAQKNPTAFYLCASRDREFTEAFFGQGTRLTVV.

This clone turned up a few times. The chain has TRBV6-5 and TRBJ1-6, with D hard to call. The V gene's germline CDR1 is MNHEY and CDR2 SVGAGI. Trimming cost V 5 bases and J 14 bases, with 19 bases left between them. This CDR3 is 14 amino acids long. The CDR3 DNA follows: TGTGCCAGCAGTGATAGGTGGACTATCTCAGCCCTCCACTTT. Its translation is CASSDRWTISALHF.

The CDR3 loop reads CATSEAGQGFASGQPQHF. The CDR3 coding sequence is TGTGCCACCAGCGAGGCGGGACAGGGTTTCGCTAGTGGTCAGCCCCAGCATTTT. The rearrangement links TRBV15 to TRBJ1-5, with 9 positions matching TRBD1. The germline V gene has CDR1 LNHNV and CDR2 YYDKDF (reference sequence). The V gene end was trimmed by 5 bases and the J gene end by 6 bases; junction bases not matched to a gene: 17. CDR3 length: 18 residues.

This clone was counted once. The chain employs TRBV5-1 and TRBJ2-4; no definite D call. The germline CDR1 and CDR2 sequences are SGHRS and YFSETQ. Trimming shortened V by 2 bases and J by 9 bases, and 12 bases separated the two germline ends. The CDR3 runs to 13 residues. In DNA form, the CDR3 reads TGCGCCAGCAGCTTAGAAGTTCTTTTCATTCAGTACTTC. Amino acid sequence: CASSLEVLFIQYF.

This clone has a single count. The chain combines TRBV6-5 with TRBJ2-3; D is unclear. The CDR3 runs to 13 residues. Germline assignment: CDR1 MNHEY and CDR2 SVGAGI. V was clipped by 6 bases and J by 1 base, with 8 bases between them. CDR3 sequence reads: CASRSRGTDTQYF. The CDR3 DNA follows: TGTGCCAGCAGGAGTAGGGGCACAGATACGCAGTATTTT.

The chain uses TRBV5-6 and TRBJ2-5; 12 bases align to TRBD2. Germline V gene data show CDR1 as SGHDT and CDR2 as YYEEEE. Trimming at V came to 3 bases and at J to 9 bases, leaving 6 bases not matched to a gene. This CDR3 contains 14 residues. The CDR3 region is CASSSGLAGGSQYF. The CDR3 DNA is TGTGCCAGCAGCTCGGGACTAGCGGGTGGGTCCCAGTACTTC.

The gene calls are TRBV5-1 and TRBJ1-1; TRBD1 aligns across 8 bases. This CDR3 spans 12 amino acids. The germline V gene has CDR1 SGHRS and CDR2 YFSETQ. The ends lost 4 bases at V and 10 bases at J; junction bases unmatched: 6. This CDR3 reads CASSLDRVGAFF. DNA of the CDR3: TGCGCCAGCAGCCTGGACAGGGTAGGAGCTTTCTTT.

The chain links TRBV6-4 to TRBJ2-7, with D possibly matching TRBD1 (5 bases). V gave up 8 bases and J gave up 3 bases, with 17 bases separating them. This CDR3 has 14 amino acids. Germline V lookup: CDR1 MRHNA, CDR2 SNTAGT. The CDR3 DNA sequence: TGTGCCAGCCATAGACAGCCTCCCTTCTACGAGCAGTACGTC. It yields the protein CASHRQPPFYEQYV.

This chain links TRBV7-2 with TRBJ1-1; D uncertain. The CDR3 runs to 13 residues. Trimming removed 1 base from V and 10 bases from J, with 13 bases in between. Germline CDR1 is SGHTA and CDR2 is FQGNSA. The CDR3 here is CASSLGPGSGAFF. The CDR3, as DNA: TGTGCCAGCAGCTTAGGGCCGGGGTCAGGAGCTTTCTTT.

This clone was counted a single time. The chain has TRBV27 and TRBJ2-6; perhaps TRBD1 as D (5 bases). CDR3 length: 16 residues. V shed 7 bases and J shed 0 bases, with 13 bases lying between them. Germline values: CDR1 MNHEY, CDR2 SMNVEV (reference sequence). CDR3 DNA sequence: TGTGCCAGCACCGAGGCAGGGTTCTCTGGGGCCAACGTCCTGACTTTC. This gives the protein CASTEAGFSGANVLTF.

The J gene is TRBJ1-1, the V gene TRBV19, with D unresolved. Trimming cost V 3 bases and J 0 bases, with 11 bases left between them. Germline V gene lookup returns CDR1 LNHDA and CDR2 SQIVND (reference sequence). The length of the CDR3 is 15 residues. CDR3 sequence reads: CASSILVNMNTEAFF. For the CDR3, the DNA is TGTGCCAGTAGTATTTTGGTGAACATGAACACTGAAGCTTTCTTT.

CDR3 coding DNA: TGTGCCAGCAGTTACTCGATTCTTCTGGGAGGAGATACGCAGTATTTT. This encodes CASSYSILLGGDTQYF. The chain links TRBV6-6 to TRBJ2-3; TRBD2 is a possible D gene (6 bases). From germline, CDR1 is MNHNY and CDR2 SVGAGI (reference sequence). V was trimmed by 0 bases and J by 5 bases, leaving 15 bases between them. This CDR3 region has 16 residues.

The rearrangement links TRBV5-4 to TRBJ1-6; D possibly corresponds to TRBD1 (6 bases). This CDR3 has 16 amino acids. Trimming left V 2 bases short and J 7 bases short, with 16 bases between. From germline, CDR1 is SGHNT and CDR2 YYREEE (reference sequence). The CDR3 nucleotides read TGTGCCAGCAGCTTAGCGGGACAAGGTCCGAATTCACCCCTCCACTTT. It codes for CASSLAGQGPNSPLHF.

The CDR3 loop is CASSPGWELETQYF. CDR3 bases: TGTGCCAGCAGCCCTGGCTGGGAGCTGGAGACCCAGTACTTC. V gene TRBV28 combines with J gene TRBJ2-5, with a weak D call TRBD2 (5 bases). The CDR3 is 14 residues long. Deletions cut 6 bases from V and 5 bases from J, with 16 bases between. Per the germline V gene, CDR1 is MDHEN and CDR2 is SYDVKM.

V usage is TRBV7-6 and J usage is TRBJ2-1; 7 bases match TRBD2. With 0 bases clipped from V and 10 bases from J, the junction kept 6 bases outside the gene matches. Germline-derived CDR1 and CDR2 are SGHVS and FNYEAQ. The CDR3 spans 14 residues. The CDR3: CASSLASPRGEQFF. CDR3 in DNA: TGTGCCAGCAGCTTAGCGAGCCCGCGGGGGGAGCAGTTCTTC.

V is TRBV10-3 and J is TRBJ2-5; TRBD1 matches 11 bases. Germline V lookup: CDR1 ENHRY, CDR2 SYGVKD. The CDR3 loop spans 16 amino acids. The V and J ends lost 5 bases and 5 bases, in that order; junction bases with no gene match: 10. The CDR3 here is CAISPRWDRGVETQYF. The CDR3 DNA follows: TGTGCCATCAGTCCCCGATGGGACAGGGGGGTGGAGACCCAGTACTTC.

For the CDR3, the DNA is TGCGCCAGCAGCTACGCGGGACAGGGAGCTAACTATGGCTACACCTTC. It is translated as CASSYAGQGANYGYTF. The chain couples TRBV5-1 to TRBJ1-2, with 9 bases that match TRBD1. The V gene end was trimmed by 3 bases and the J gene end by 0 bases; junction bases not matched to a gene: 6. Germline loops: CDR1 SGHRS, CDR2 YFSETQ. The CDR3 is 16 amino acids.

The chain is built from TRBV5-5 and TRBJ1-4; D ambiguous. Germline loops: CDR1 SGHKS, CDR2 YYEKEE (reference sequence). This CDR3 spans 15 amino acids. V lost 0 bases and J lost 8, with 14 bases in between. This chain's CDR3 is CASSLGFDLPEKLFF. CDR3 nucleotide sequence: TGTGCCAGCAGCTTGGGATTTGACTTACCCGAAAAACTGTTTTTT.